This TCR beta chain was observed in a study of T cells in Graves' hyperthyroidism and ophthalmopathy (dated by TCRdb to about 2019). Background for the entire study: Peripheral blood samples were taken at the time of initial diagnosis, prior to any treatment. In addition, the study compared T-cell repertoires in thyroid tissue and in blood from five or six Graves' hyperthyroidism patients. The approximately 100 discovery patients were divided at random into training and test sets in a 7:3 ratio. TCR V-J signatures able to tell the groups apart were searched for in a discovery cohort of approximately 95 patients, of whom 43 had Graves' ophthalmopathy and roughly 57 had stable Graves' hyperthyroidism. An independent validation cohort of about 20 hyperthyroidism patients and more than 15 patients who later progressed to ophthalmopathy tested prospective prediction of ophthalmopathy. Following sampling, methimazole starting at 30 mg daily was given to hyperthyroidism patients, and high-dose intravenous methylprednisolone was given to ophthalmopathy patients. The paper describes TCR Vbeta CDR3 sequencing of 120 to 150 peripheral blood samples, made up of 43 ophthalmopathy patients, some 80 hyperthyroidism patients and roughly 17 progressor patients.

The TCR beta CDR3 regions were amplified from the RNA transcripts. The first round of RT-PCR for the TCR CDR3 was performed with the HTBI primer set and the Qiagen OneStep RT-PCR kit. The libraries were constructed in a second round of multiplex PCR and then size-selected and purified. Sequencing of the libraries was done on an Illumina HiSeq2000 using paired-end 100 bp reads. The authors' pipeline ran thus. Raw data were processed with SOAPnuke, discarding reads with adapters, uncalled bases, mean Phred below 15, or no exact constant-primer or identifier match. High-quality paired reads were merged using COPE v1.2.5, and each unique nucleotide sequence was defined as a clonotype. MiTCR v1.1 was used to align the clonotypes against IMGT TRBV, TRBD and TRBJ reference segments. The analysis was restricted to V-J combinations with a frequency above 0.0001, which together covered roughly 99% of the repertoires. The TCS score was defined as the ratio of F50 (clonal expansion) to E x V (chaos), calculated using BLOSUM62-based TCRdist between CDR3 peptides within each V-J. Welch's t-statistics and random forest reduced roughly 530 V-J features to around 14, which were used in a naive Bayes classifier (R e1071). The public reads were reanalyzed by TCRdb: fastp trimming at Q25, MiXCR alignment, in-frame beta chains only. Rows merge per CDR3 protein into single entries with the most common DNA and genes. It is TCRdb's table, rather than the study itself, that gives the V and J calls and clone size. Counted in this sample were almost 600,000 distinct CDR3 sequences; approximately 15% of them appeared once. 5.5% to 7.5% of the sample is in the top ten clones.

Hyperthyroidism patients were newly diagnosed, with disease duration under 2 months, and aged 18 to 65 years. Exclusion was applied to patients with uncontrolled infections, other autoimmune diseases, pregnancy or lactation. Clinical symptoms, serum thyroxine and TRAb, thyroid ultrasound, and orbital computed tomography formed the basis for the diagnoses. For progressor patients, blood was drawn at the first diagnosis of hyperthyroidism, before any ophthalmopathy symptoms had appeared. PBMCs were isolated from about 9.2 ml of fresh peripheral blood by Ficoll-Paque density gradient centrifugation. Patients classed as progressors first received a Graves' hyperthyroidism diagnosis and then went on to develop ophthalmopathy during follow-up. Total RNA was extracted using Trizol reagent, and RNA quality was assessed on an Agilent 2100 Bioanalyzer. The paper as a whole reports these results and caveats: Most expanded thyroid clonotypes (frequency above 0.001) were also detected in blood, a finding suggesting that blood repertoires may reflect thyroid immune responses. During validation, the model predicted progression to ophthalmopathy a median of approximately 7 months ahead of onset, with roughly 65% sensitivity and 72% to 80% specificity. Ophthalmopathy was separated from stable hyperthyroidism by a 13 V-J signature model, with approximately 85% sensitivity and roughly 81% specificity obtained in cross-validation and 80%/75% obtained in testing. Sample size was not statistically predetermined, and blinding of investigators to group allocation was not performed.

From the cysteine up to the phenylalanine, the CDR3 has a length of 15 residues. Solely the CDR3 DNA is kept, with 45 bases framed from the first base. The germline V gene yields LGHNT for CDR1 and FRNRAP for CDR2. V lost 1 base and J lost 3 bases; the stretch between them is 10 bases long. A note on this clonotype: Its antigen is currently not known. No qualities accompany the bases; no much larger clone lies one base away.

This TCR was sampled from a woman aged 30 to 39 with Graves' hyperthyroidism that later progressed to Graves' ophthalmopathy. The source material was blood. The chain joins TRBV12-5 to TRBJ2-4; no D segment can be confidently identified. CDR3 region: CASGLGGLGKNIQYF. The bases are TGTGCTAGTGGTTTGGGCGGATTAGGCAAAAACATTCAGTACTTC.